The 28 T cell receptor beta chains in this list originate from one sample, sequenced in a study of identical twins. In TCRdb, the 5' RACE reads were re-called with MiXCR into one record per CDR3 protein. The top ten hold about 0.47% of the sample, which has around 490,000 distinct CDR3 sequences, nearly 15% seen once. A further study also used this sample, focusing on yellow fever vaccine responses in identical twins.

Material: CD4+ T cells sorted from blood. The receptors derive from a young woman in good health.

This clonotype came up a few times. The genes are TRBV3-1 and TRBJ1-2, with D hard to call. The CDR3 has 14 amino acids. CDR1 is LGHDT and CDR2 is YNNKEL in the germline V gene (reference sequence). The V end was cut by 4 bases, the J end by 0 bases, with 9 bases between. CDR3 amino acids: CASSLRRSNYGYTF. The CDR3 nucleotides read TGTGCCAGCAGCCTCAGGAGGTCTAACTATGGCTACACCTTC.

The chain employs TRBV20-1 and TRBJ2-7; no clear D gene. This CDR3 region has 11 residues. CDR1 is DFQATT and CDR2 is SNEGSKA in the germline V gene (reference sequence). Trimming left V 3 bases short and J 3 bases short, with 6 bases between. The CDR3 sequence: CSASRYYEQYF. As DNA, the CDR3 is TGCAGTGCTAGTCGGTACTACGAGCAGTACTTC.

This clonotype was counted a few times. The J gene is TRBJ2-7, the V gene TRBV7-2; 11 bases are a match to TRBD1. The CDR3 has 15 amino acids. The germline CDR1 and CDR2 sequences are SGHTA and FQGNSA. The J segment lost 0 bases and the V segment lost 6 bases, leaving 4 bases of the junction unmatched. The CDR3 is CASRRTGGSSYEQYF. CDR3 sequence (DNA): TGTGCCAGCAGGCGGACAGGGGGCAGCTCCTACGAGCAGTACTTC.

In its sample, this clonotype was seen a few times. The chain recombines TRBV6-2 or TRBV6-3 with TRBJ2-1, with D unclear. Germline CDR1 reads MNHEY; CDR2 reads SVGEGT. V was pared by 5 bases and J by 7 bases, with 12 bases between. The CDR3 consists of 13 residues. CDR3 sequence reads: CASSPTRLNEQFF. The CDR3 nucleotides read TGTGCCAGCAGTCCGACGCGATTGAATGAGCAGTTCTTC.

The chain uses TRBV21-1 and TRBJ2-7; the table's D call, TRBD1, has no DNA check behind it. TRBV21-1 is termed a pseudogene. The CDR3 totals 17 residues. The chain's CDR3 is CASSKYGTGPSLGEQYV. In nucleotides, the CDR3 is TGTGCCAGCAGCAAATACGGGACAGGGCCGTCGTTGGGCGAGCAGTACGTC.

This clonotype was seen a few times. The CDR3 here is CASSPYRVFQHNEQFF. In DNA form, the CDR3 reads TGTGCCAGCAGCCCGTACAGGGTCTTTCAGCACAATGAGCAGTTCTTC. The rearrangement joins TRBV5-6 to TRBJ2-1, with D tentatively TRBD1 (6 bases). This CDR3 spans 16 amino acids. V lost 4 bases and J 5 bases, leaving 19 bases between the germline ends. From germline, CDR1 is SGHDT and CDR2 YYEEEE.

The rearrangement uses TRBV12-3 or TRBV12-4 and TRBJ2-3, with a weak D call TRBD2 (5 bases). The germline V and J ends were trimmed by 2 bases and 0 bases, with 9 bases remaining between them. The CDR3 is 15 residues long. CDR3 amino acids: CASSLRGTSTDTQYF. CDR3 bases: TGTGCCAGCAGTTTACGGGGTACCAGCACAGATACGCAGTATTTT.

This CDR3 reads CASSEKGGPQHF. CDR3 sequence (DNA): TGCGCCAGCAGCGAAAAGGGGGGGCCCCAGCATTTT. The chain employs TRBV5-1 and TRBJ1-5; TRBD1 is a possible D gene (6 bases). Germline lookup yields CDR1 SGHRS and CDR2 YFSETQ. V was cut by 4 bases and J by 9 bases, with 11 bases left in between. The CDR3 contains 12 residues.

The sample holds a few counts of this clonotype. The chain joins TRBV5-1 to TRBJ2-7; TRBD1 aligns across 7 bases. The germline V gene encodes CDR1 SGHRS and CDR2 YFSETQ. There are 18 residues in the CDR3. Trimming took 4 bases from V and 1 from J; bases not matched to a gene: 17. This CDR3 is CASSPLRGSEEGSYEQYF. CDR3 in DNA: TGCGCCAGCAGCCCCCTCAGGGGGTCGGAGGAAGGGTCCTACGAGCAGTACTTC.

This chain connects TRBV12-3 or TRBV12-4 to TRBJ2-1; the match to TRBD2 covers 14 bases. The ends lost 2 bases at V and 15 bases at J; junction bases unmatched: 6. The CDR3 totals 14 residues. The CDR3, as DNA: TGTGCCAGCAGTTTACAGACTAGCGGGGGGGCCCGGTTCTTC. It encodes CASSLQTSGGARFF.

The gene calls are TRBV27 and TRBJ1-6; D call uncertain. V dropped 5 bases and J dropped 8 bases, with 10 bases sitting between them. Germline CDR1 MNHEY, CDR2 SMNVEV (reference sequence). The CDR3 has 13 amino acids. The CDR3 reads CASSPPGYSPLHF. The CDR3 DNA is TGTGCCAGCAGTCCTCCCGGTTATTCACCCCTCCACTTT.

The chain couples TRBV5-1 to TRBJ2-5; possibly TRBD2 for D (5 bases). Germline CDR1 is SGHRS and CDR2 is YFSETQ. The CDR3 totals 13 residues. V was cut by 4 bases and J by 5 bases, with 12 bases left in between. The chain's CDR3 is CASSPSPGETQYF. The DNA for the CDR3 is TGCGCCAGCAGCCCCTCCCCGGGGGAGACCCAGTACTTC.

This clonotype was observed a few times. This CDR3 is CASSGNRGIYGYTF. Here the CDR3 DNA reads TGTGCCAGCAGTGGGAACAGGGGGATCTATGGCTACACCTTC. The rearrangement uses TRBV12-3 or TRBV12-4 and TRBJ1-2, with 8 bases that match TRBD1. The CDR3 spans 14 residues. With 5 bases clipped from V and 4 bases from J, the junction kept 6 bases outside the gene matches.

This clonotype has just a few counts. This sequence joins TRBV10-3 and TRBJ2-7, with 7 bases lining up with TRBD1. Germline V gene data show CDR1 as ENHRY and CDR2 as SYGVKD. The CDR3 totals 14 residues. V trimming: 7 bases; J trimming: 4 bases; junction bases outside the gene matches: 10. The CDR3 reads CAITRTGVDYEQYF. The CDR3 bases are TGTGCCATCACCAGGACAGGAGTGGATTACGAGCAGTACTTC.

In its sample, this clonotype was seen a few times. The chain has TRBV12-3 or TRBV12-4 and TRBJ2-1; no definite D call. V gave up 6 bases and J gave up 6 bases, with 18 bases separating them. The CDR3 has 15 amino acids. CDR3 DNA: TGTGCCAGCAGGAACCCACAGCGTTTTATCAATGAGCAGTTCTTC. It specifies CASRNPQRFINEQFF.

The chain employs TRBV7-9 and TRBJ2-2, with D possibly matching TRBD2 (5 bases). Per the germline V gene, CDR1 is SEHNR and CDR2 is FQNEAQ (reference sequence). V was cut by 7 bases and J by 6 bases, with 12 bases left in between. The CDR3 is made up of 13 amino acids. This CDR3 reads CASTHSDPGELFF. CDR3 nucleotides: TGTGCCAGCACCCATAGCGACCCCGGGGAGCTGTTTTTT.

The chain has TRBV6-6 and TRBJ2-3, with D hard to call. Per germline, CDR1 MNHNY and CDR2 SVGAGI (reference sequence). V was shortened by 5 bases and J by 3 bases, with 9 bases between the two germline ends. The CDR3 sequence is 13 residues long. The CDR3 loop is CASSSRATDTQYF. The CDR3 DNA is TGTGCCAGCAGTAGTAGAGCAACAGATACGCAGTATTTT.

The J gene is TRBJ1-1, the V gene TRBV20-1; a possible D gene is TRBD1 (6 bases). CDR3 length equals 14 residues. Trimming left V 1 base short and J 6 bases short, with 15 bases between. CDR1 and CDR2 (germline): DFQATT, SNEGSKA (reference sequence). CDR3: CSARVRPGVAEAFF. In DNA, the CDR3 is TGCAGTGCTAGAGTCCGCCCAGGGGTTGCTGAAGCTTTCTTT.

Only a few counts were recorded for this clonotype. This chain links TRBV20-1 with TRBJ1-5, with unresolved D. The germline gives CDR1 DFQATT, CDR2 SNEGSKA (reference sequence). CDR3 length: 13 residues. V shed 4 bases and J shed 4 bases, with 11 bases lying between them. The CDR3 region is CSANVIQNQPQHF. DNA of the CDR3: TGCAGTGCTAACGTAATACAGAATCAGCCCCAGCATTTT.

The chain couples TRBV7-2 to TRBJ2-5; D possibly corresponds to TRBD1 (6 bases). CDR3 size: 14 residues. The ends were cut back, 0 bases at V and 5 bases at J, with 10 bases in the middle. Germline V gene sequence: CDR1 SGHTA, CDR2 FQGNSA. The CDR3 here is CASSLALRGETQYF. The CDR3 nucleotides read TGTGCCAGCAGCTTAGCGTTGAGGGGGGAGACCCAGTACTTC.

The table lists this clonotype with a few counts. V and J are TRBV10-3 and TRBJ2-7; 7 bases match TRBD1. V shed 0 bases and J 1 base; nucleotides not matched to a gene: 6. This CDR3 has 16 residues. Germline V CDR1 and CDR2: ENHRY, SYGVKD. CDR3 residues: CAISESAGGSSYEQYF. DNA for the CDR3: TGTGCCATCAGTGAGTCGGCAGGGGGAAGTTCCTACGAGCAGTACTTC.

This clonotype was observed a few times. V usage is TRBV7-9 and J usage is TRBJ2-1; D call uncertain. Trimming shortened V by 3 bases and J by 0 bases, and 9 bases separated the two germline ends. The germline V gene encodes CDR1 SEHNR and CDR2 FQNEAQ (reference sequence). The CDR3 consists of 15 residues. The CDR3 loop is CASSFDLSSYNEQFF. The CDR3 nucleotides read TGTGCCAGCAGCTTCGATCTGAGCTCCTACAATGAGCAGTTCTTC.

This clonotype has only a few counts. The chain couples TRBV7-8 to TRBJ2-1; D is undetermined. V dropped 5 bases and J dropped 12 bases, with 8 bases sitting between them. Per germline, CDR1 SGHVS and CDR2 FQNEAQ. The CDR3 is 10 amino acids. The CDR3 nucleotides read TGTGCCAGCAGCAGATATGGGCAGTTCTTC. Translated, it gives CASSRYGQFF. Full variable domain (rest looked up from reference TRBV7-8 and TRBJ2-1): GAGVSQSPRYKVAKRGQDVALRCDPISGHVSLFWYQQALGQGPEFLTYFQNEAQLDKSGLPSDRFFAERPEGSVSTLKIQRTQQEDSAVYLCASSRYGQFFGPGTRLTVL.

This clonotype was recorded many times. The CDR3 DNA reads as TGTGCCAGCAGCCCCGGGACTAGCGCTTACAATGAGCAGTTCTTC. Protein product: CASSPGTSAYNEQFF. V gene TRBV7-9 combines with J gene TRBJ2-1; TRBD2 aligns across 10 bases. V shed 5 bases and J 4 bases; nucleotides not matched to a gene: 5. The CDR3 has 15 amino acids. The germline V gene encodes CDR1 SEHNR and CDR2 FQNEAQ (reference sequence).

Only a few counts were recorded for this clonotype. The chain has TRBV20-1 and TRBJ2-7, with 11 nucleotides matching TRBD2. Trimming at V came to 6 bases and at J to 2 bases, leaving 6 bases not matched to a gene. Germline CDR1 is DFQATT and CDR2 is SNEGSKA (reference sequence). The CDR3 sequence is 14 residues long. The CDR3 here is CSAELAGDPYEQYV. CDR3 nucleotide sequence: TGCAGTGCCGAACTAGCGGGGGACCCCTACGAGCAGTACGTC.

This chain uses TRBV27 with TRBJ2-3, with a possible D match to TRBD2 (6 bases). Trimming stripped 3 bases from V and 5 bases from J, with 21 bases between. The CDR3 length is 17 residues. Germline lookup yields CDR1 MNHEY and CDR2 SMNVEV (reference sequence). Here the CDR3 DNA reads TGTGCCAGCAGTTTGTTTGGGCCGGGAGAGCGGAAAGATACGCAGTATTTT. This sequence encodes CASSLFGPGERKDTQYF.

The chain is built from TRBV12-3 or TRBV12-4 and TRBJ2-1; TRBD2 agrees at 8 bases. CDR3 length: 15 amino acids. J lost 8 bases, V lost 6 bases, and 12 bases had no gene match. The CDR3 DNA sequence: TGTGCCAGCAGCCCCCCGGGACTAGTATCTGATGAGCAGTTCTTC. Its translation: CASSPPGLVSDEQFF.

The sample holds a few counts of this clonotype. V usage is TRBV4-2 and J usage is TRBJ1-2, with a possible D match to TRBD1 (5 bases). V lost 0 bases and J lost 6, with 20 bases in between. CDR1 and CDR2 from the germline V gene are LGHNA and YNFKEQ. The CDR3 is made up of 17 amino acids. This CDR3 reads CASSQEYLSGTSNGYTF. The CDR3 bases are TGTGCCAGCAGCCAAGAGTATCTGTCCGGGACTTCCAATGGCTACACCTTC.